One T cell receptor beta chain is described in this entry. Its antigen is undetermined. Time point here: 6 months of natalizumab therapy. All patients had prior interferon beta, and all PML patients were female. The entry originates in a study of multiple sclerosis patients with progressive multifocal leukoencephalopathy. Notes on the study in general: It is unclear whether the findings reflect JC virus infection or general immunocompromise. Less diverse TRB repertoires were suggested in most PML patients.

The germline gives CDR1 SGHAT, CDR2 FQDESV (reference sequence). The V and J ends lost 5 bases and 12 bases, in that order; junction bases with no gene match: 8. CDR3 length: 13 amino acids. Measured with immunoSEQ multiplex PCR; TCRdb has only the in-frame clones, and not every one. The table lists 25,000 to 30,000 clones, around nine tenths of them singletons. The V gene is TRBV11-1, the J gene TRBJ2-7, with 12 bases fitting TRBD2. The sequence came from a human donor with multiple sclerosis. The sequencing here drew on PBMCs, taken from a patient treated with natalizumab. This chain's CDR3 is CASSPGLAGTMYF. The CDR3 region has the DNA TGTGCCAGCAGCCCCGGACTAGCGGGGACGATGTACTTC.